This TCR beta chain is from a study of blood T cell repertoires in COVID-19 (dated by TCRdb to 2018 to 2021). A note on the overall study: Samples from collaborators originated in the United States, Italy and Spain and spanned both the acute and convalescent phases of COVID-19. Samples were obtained from the ongoing ImmuneRACE study (first 160 participants) and from 1,254 subjects provided by 6 global collaborators. A freely available public database, intended as a resource for researchers studying the immune response to SARS-CoV-2, is where the repertoires were released. Nearly every sample came with metadata listing a de-identified subject ID, COVID-19 status, age in years and sex. Where HLA class I and class II types were available, the types were taken from metadata supplied by the sample provider, not from assay-based typing. Subjects who had been exposed to COVID-19, were actively infected with it, or had recovered from it provided the deeply sampled blood TCRbeta repertoires that made up the dataset. The prospective study material was composed of cDNA or gDNA derived from T cells, B-cell-depleted T cells, or PBMCs. What the work shows at the level of the full study, not this receptor alone: Clinical and demographic metadata were provided uncurated, with the amount varying by source and participant.

Another Seattle source contributed samples from volunteer blood donors who had recovered from COVID-19. Collaborating institutions collected whole blood in K2EDTA tubes following their own protocols. For TCRbeta analysis, collaborators shipped samples as frozen whole blood, isolated PBMCs, or DNA extracted from either of those sample types. Points on this clone: What this receptor recognizes is not known. No base quality information exists; no much larger clone differs at one position.

TCRbeta CDR3 regions were amplified from genomic DNA by means of the immunoSEQ Assay, a bias-controlled multiplex PCR. Per the source publication's procedure: Within the assay, amplification of reference gene primers was used to estimate how many nucleated cells each sample contained. Sequence reads were collapsed and filtered to measure the absolute abundance of every unique TCRbeta CDR3 rearrangement. For each sample, productive Simpson clonality was calculated as the square root of Simpson's diversity index over productive rearrangements. TCRdb mirrors the immuneACCESS table, restricted to in-frame sequences. Some clones are absent from its copies; in checked studies, under half trace to an unresolved V gene, and the reason for the others is unknown. V and J calls plus clone size are reproduced from that table; the DNA served to infer D and trimming. Present in this sample are under 300,000 clones, approximately 87% of which were seen just once. The leading ten clones occupy around 4.5% of the sample.

Material for sequencing was peripheral blood. The clonotype was recovered from a man aged 55 to 69 who had recovered from COVID-19.

Read as DNA, the sequence is TGTGCCAGCAGCCAGGGGTCTAGCGGGGGTTACAATGAGCAGTTCTTC. It translates to CASSQGSSGGYNEQFF. The sequence links TRBV5-4 to TRBJ2-1, and TRBD2 matches 10 of the central bases. The germline V gene (reference sequence) sets CDR1 to SGHNT and CDR2 to YYREEE. The junction shows trimming of 4 bases on V and 4 bases on J, and the gene matches do not reach 8 bases of it. There are 16 amino acids in the CDR3, from cysteine to phenylalanine inclusive. Here the CDR3 DNA is all that survives: 48 bases in frame from base 1.